The T cell receptor beta chain described here comes from a study of Graves' ophthalmopathy and Graves' hyperthyroidism (dated by TCRdb to 2016 to 2019). For the wider study: Peripheral blood was collected before any treatment was given, at the time of initial diagnosis. TCR beta repertoire signatures were used to distinguish Graves' ophthalmopathy from Graves' hyperthyroidism and to predict progression to ophthalmopathy. T-cell repertoires of thyroid tissue and blood were compared in 5 or 6 hyperthyroidism patients. Once sampling was done, hyperthyroidism patients were given methimazole at a starting dose of 30 mg daily, while ophthalmopathy patients were given high-dose intravenous methylprednisolone. For independent validation, a separate cohort was made up of 18 hyperthyroidism patients plus 17 patients who later progressed from hyperthyroidism to ophthalmopathy. In total, 135 blood samples were TCR-sequenced: roughly 45 ophthalmopathy, 80 or so hyperthyroidism and approximately 17 hyperthyroidism-to-ophthalmopathy patients. To explore V-J signatures that distinguish ophthalmopathy from hyperthyroidism, a discovery set of 90 to 100 patients was enrolled, made up of some 41 with ophthalmopathy and some 58 with stable hyperthyroidism.

A patient counted as having stable hyperthyroidism if there was no progression to ophthalmopathy within 18 months of follow-up. Hyperthyroidism patients were newly diagnosed, with disease duration under 2 months, and aged 18 to 65 years. Patients were excluded if they had other autoimmune diseases, uncontrolled infections, pregnancy or lactation. Clinical symptoms, serum thyroxine, TRAb, thyroid ultrasound and orbital computed tomography formed the basis of the diagnosis. PBMCs were isolated from about 10 ml of fresh peripheral blood by Ficoll-Paque density gradient centrifugation. Trizol reagent was used to extract the total RNA, and its quality was then checked on an Agilent 2100 Bioanalyzer. For repertoire sequencing, the TCR beta CDR3 regions were amplified from RNA transcripts. The first round of RT-PCR was done with HTBI primers and the Qiagen OneStep RT-PCR kit, and was followed by a second round of multiplex PCR, then size selection and purification. The libraries underwent paired-end sequencing with 100 bp reads on an Illumina HiSeq2000. On the authors' methods: SOAPnuke was used to process the reads, removing any read that contained adapters or uncalled bases, had a mean Phred below 15, or lacked an exact match to the constant primer or identifier. COPE v1.2.5 was used to merge high-quality paired reads. Unique nucleotide sequences were defined as clonotypes and aligned to IMGT TRB V, D and J references using MiTCR v1.1. The analysis was limited to V-J combinations with a frequency above 0.0001, which together covered over 98% of repertoires. A TCR clonal expansion and chaos score per V-J combination was defined as the ratio of F50 clonal expansion to chaos observed in the TCRdist matrix. Welch's t-statistics and random forest were used to reduce features to about 14 V-J combinations, which were fed into a naive Bayes classifier. The similarity between thyroid and blood repertoires was quantified using the Morisita-Horn index. TCRdb's own reprocessing of the public reads used fastp at Q25 and MiXCR and kept productive beta chains. Duplicate CDR3 protein sequences are folded into a single record with the most common DNA and genes. It is TCRdb's table, rather than the study itself, that gives the V and J calls and clone size. The sample has a few hundred thousand distinct CDR3 sequences on record, about a sixth of them singletons. Together, the top ten hold approximately 2.4% of the sample.

The CDR3 holds 17 amino acids from the cysteine to the phenylalanine. Just the 51-base CDR3 DNA is kept, in frame starting at base 1. Looking up the germline V gene (reference sequence) yields CDR1 DFQATT and CDR2 SNEGSKA. V is trimmed back by 0 bases and J by 5 bases, and the junction contains 11 bases that no gene match accounts for. Paper-wide results and their limitations: In validation, the model predicted ophthalmopathy progression with roughly 68% sensitivity and 72.22% specificity; roughly eleven predicted patients were CT-confirmed with GO in a median of 6.5 months. In cross-validation, the 13-signature model distinguished ophthalmopathy from stable hyperthyroidism with more than 85% sensitivity and roughly 84% specificity, while in the test set the corresponding values were approximately 80% and 75%. Most expanded thyroid clonotypes with frequency above 0.001 were also detected in blood, suggesting blood repertoires may reflect the thyroid immune response. Sample size was not predetermined statistically, and investigators were not blinded to group allocation.

This clonotype was found many times. The antigen it recognizes is unknown. Base qualities are not recorded, but no much larger clone differs from it by a single base. This sequence was found in an adult woman with stable Graves' hyperthyroidism. Input material: peripheral blood. Recombination joined TRBV20-1 with TRBJ2-2, and TRBD2 matches 8 of the central bases. The nucleotide sequence is given as TGCAGTGCTAGAGATCTGTATTTAGGCGGGAGGACCGGGGAGCTGTTTTTT. This codes for CSARDLYLGGRTGELFF.